Sequencing of this TCR beta chain was carried out in a study of cytomegalovirus exposure and HLA in healthy donors. The PCR used 60 Vbeta and 13 Jbeta primers. This table comes from immunoSEQ multiplex PCR, and its TCRdb copy is limited to in-frame clones, with some not included. The sample shows fewer than 150,000 clones, less than 75% of them seen only once. CDR3 length equals 15 residues. Trimming cost V 4 bases and J 4 bases, with 13 bases left between them. Looked up from germline, CDR1 is SGHTA and CDR2 is FQGNSA. V is TRBV7-2 and J is TRBJ2-2; TRBD1 might be the D (5 bases). The TCR originated in a woman between 40 and 55 years old in good health and CMV-seronegative. Sequenced material: PBMCs. The CDR3 nucleotides read TGTGCCAGCAGCTCCAGGGCGCAGTTCACCGGGGAGCTGTTTTTT. Encoded protein: CASSSRAQFTGELFF.